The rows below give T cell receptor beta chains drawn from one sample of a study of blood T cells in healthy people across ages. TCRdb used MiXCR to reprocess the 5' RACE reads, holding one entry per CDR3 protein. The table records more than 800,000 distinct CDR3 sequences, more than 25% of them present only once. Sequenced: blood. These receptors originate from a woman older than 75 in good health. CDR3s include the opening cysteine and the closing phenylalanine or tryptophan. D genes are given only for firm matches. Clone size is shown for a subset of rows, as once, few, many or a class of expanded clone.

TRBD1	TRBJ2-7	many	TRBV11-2	CASSSPIRDRTYEQYF	TGTGCCAGCAGCTCACCCATCCGGGACAGGACCTACGAGCAGTACTTC
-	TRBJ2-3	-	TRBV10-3	CAISVRTTDTQYF	TGTGCCATCAGTGTAAGAACCACAGATACGCAGTATTTT
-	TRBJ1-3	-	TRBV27	CASSLSPQGSGSGNTIYF	TGTGCCAGCAGTTTATCTCCCCAGGGGAGTGGGTCTGGAAACACCATATATTTT
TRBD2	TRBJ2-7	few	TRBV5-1	CTSSLALLAGEEEQYF	TGCACCAGCAGCTTGGCCCTACTAGCGGGGGAGGAAGAGCAGTACTTC
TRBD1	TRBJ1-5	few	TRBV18	CASSPQTGGYNQPQHF	TGTGCCAGCTCACCACAGACAGGGGGCTACAATCAGCCCCAGCATTTT
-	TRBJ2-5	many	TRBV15	CATSRGARDGPQYF	TGTGCCACCAGCCGGGGGGCGAGGGACGGCCCCCAGTACTTC
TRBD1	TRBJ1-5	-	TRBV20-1	CSASGQALNQPQHF	TGCAGTGCCAGCGGACAGGCTCTCAATCAGCCCCAGCATTTT
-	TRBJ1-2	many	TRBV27	CASSFSGGGANYGYTF	TGTGCCAGCAGTTTTTCCGGCGGGGGTGCTAACTATGGCTACACCTTC
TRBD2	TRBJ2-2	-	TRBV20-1	CSASGGVGTGELFF	TGCAGTGCTAGCGGGGGGGTTGGCACCGGGGAGCTGTTTTTT
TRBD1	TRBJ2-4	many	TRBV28	CASSPRDRQNIQYF	TGTGCCAGCAGTCCCCGGGACAGACAAAACATTCAGTACTTC
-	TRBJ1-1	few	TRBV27	CASSLHDLRTEAFF	TGTGCCAGCAGTCTGCATGACTTGAGAACTGAAGCTTTCTTT
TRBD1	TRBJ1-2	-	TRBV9	CASSSTGQTYGYTF	TGTGCCAGCAGCTCTACGGGACAGACCTATGGCTACACCTTC
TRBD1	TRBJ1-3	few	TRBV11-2	CASSLNRGLSGNTIYF	TGTGCCAGCAGCTTAAACAGGGGGCTATCTGGAAACACCATATATTTT
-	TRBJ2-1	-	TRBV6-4	CASSDRVGETRFF	TGTGCCAGCAGTGACAGGGTAGGGGAGACCCGGTTCTTC
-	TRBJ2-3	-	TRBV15	CATSRDEEDTQYF	TGTGCCACCAGCAGAGATGAAGAAGATACGCAGTATTTT
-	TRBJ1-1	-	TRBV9	CASSVVTRDTEAFF	TGTGCCAGCAGCGTAGTTACGAGAGACACTGAAGCTTTCTTT
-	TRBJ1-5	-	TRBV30	CAWSVGGYSNQPQHF	TGTGCCTGGAGTGTGGGGGGATATAGCAATCAGCCCCAGCATTTT
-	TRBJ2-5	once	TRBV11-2	CASSLDRRGPTETQYF	TGTGCCAGCAGCTTAGATCGGAGGGGACCGACGGAGACCCAGTACTTC
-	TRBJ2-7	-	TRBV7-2	CASSLGASRGYEQYF	TGTGCCAGCAGCTTAGGGGCTAGCAGGGGCTACGAGCAGTACTTC
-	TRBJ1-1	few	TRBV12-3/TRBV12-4	CASSFGGRINTEAFF	TGTGCCAGCAGTTTTGGGGGGCGCATCAACACTGAAGCTTTCTTT
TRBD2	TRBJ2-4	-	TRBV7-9	CASSFSGGGAKNIQYF	TGTGCCAGCAGCTTCAGCGGGGGGGGCGCCAAAAACATTCAGTACTTC
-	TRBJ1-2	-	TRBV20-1	CSAPASGNYGYTF	TGCAGTGCTCCTGCGTCAGGGAACTATGGCTACACCTTC